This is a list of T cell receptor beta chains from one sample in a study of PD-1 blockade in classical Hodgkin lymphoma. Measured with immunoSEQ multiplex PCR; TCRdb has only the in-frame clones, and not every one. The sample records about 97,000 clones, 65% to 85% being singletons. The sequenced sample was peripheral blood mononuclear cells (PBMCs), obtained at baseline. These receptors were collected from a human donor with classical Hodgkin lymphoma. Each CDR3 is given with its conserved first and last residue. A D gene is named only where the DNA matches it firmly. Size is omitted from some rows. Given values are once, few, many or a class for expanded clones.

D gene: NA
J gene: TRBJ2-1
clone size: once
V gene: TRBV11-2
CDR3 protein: CATARQAGGVEQFF
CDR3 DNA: TGTGCCACCGCTAGGCAGGCAGGGGGGGTTGAGCAGTTCTTC

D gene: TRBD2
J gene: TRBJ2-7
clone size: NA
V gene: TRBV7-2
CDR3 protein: CASSFGGGAYEQYF
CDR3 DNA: TGTGCCAGCAGCTTCGGGGGGGGCGCCTACGAGCAGTACTTC

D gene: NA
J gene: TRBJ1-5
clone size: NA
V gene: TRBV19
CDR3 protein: CASSIPGGHQPQHF
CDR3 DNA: TGTGCCAGTAGTATCCCGGGGGGCCATCAGCCCCAGCATTTT

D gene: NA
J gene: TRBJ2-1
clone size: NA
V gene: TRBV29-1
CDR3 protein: CSVKQEYNEQFF
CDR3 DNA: TGCAGCGTTAAACAGGAGTACAATGAGCAGTTCTTC

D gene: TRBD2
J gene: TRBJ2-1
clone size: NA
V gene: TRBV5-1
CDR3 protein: CASSSSGSLYEQFF
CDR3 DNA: TGCGCCAGCAGCTCTAGCGGGAGTCTCTATGAGCAGTTCTTC

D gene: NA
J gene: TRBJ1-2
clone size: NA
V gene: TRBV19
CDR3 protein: CASSILGNYGYTF
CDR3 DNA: TGTGCCAGTAGTATCTTGGGGAATTATGGCTACACCTTC

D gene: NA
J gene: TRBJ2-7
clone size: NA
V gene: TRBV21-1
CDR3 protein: CASSKSGRESEQYF
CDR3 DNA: TGTGCCAGCAGCAAATCCGGCAGGGAAAGCGAGCAGTACTTC

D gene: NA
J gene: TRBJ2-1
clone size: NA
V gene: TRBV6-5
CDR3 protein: CASSLRLAGEQFF
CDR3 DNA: TGTGCCAGCAGTTTGAGGCTAGCCGGTGAGCAGTTCTTC

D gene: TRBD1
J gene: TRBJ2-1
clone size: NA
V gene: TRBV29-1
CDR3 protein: CSGSLRTGASWEQFF
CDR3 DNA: TGCAGCGGATCGTTACGGACAGGGGCTTCCTGGGAGCAGTTCTTC

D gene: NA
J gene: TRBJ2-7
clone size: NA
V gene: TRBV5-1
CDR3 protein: CASSPGTLAEQYF
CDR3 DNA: TGCGCCAGCAGCCCCGGGACACTCGCCGAGCAGTACTTC

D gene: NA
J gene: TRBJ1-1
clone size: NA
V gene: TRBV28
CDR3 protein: CASSLGALNTEAFF
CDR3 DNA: TGTGCCAGCAGTTTAGGCGCTTTGAACACTGAAGCTTTCTTT

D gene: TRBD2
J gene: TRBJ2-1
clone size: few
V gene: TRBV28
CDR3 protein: CASSLGTRGFMFF
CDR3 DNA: TGTGCCAGCAGTTTGGGGACTAGAGGGTTTATGTTCTTC

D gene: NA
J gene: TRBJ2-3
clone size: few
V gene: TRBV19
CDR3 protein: CASTSMGVSTDTQYF
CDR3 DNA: TGTGCCAGTACCTCAATGGGGGTAAGCACAGATACGCAGTATTTT

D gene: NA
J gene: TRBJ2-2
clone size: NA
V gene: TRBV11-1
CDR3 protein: CASKGTEILTGELFF
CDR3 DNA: TGTGCCAGCAAGGGAACAGAGATCCTGACTGGGGAGCTGTTTTTT

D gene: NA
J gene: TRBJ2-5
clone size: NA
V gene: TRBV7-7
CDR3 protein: CASSLSAEETQYF
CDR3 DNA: TGTGCCAGCAGCTTATCGGCAGAAGAGACCCAGTACTTC

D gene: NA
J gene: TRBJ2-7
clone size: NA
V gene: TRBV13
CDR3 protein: CASSLQTGPGYEQYF
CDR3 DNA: TGTGCCAGCAGCCTACAGACAGGACCAGGATACGAGCAGTACTTC

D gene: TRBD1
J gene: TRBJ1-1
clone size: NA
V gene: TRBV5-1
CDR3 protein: CASSLSGTGRDEAFF
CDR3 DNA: TGCGCCAGCAGCTTATCCGGGACAGGGAGGGATGAAGCTTTCTTT

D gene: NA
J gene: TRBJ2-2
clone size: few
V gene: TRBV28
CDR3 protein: CASSRRAGMAGELFF
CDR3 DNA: TGTGCCAGCAGTCGAAGGGCCGGAATGGCCGGGGAGCTGTTTTTT

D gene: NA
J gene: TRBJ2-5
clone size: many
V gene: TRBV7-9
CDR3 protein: CASRSPRAVPRETQYF
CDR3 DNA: TGTGCCAGCAGGTCCCCCCGGGCCGTGCCGCGAGAGACCCAGTACTTC

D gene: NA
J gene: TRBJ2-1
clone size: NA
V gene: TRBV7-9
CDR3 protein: CASSIGSSYNEQFF
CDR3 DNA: TGTGCCAGCAGTATCGGGAGCTCCTACAATGAGCAGTTCTTC

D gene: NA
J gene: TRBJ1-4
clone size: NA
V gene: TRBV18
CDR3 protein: CASSPRGANEKLFF
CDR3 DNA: TGTGCCAGCTCACCGAGGGGGGCGAATGAAAAACTGTTTTTT

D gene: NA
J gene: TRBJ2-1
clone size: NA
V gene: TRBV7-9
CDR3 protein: CASTSGGAGSYNEQFF
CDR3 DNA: TGTGCCAGCACCTCGGGCGGGGCAGGCTCCTACAATGAGCAGTTCTTC

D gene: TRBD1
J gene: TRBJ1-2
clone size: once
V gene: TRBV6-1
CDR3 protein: CASMRDRGGYGYTF
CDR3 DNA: TGTGCCAGCATGAGGGACAGGGGAGGGTATGGCTACACCTTC

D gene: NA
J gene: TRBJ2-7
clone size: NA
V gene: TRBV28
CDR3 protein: CASSSPQAGANPKEQYF
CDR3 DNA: TGTGCCAGCAGTTCCCCCCAAGCAGGGGCCAACCCAAAAGAGCAGTACTTC

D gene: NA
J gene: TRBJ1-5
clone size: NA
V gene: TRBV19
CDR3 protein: CASSTRGELSNQPQHF
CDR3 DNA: TGTGCCAGTAGTACGCGGGGGGAACTTAGCAATCAGCCCCAGCATTTT

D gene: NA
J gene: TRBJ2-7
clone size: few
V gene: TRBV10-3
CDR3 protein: CAISATYEQYF
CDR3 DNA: TGTGCCATCAGTGCGACCTACGAGCAGTACTTC

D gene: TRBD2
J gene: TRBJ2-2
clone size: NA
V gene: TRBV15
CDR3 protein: CATSWGLAGVAGELFF
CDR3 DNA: TGTGCCACCAGCTGGGGACTAGCGGGAGTAGCCGGGGAGCTGTTTTTT

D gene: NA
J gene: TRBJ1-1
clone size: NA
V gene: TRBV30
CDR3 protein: CAWSVGGPRLF
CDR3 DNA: TGTGCCTGGAGTGTCGGGGGGCCCAGACTCTTT

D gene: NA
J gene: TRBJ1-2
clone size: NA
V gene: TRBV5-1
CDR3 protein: CASSSDLAWGDGYTF
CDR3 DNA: TGCGCCAGCAGCTCCGACCTGGCATGGGGTGATGGCTACACCTTC

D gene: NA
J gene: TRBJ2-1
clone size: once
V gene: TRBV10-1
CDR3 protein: CATSSGAYNEQFF
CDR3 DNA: TGCGCCACCAGCTCGGGGGCCTACAATGAGCAGTTCTTC

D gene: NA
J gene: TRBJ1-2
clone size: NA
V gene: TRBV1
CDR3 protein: CTSSRRKGQGNYGYTF
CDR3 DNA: TGCACCAGCAGCCGCCGGAAGGGACAGGGGAACTATGGCTACACCTTC

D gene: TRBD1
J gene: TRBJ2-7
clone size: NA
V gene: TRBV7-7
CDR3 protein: CASSAGQVHEQYF
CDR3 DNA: TGTGCCAGCAGCGCGGGACAGGTCCACGAGCAGTACTTC

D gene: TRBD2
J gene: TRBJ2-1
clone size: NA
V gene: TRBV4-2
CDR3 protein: CASSHQTSGSPPHNEQFF
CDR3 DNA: TGTGCCAGCAGCCACCAGACTAGCGGGAGTCCGCCCCACAATGAGCAGTTCTTC

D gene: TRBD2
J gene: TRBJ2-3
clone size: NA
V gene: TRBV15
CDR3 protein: CATSRRRGSRSPTDTQYF
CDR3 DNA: TGTGCCACCAGCAGAAGACGCGGGAGCCGCTCCCCTACAGATACGCAGTATTTT

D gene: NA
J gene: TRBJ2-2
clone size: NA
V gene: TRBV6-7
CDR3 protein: CASSYLPAATGELFF
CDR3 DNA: TGTGCCAGCAGTTACTTACCCGCGGCGACCGGGGAGCTGTTTTTT

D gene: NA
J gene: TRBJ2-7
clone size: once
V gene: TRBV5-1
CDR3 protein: CASSLEGPYEQYF
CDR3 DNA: TGCGCCAGCAGCTTGGAGGGCCCCTACGAGCAGTACTTC

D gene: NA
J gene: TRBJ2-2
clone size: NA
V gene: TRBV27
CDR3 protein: CASSLATGELFF
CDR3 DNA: TGTGCCAGCAGTTTGGCCACCGGGGAGCTGTTTTTT

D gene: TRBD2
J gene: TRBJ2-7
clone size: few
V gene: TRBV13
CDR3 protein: CASSVRGGSYEQYF
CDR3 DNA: TGTGCCAGCAGCGTACGGGGGGGCTCCTACGAGCAGTACTTC

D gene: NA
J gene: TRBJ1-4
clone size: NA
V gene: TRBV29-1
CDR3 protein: CSVRRSGSDEKLFF
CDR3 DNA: TGCAGCGTCCGTCGATCAGGGTCGGATGAAAAACTGTTTTTT

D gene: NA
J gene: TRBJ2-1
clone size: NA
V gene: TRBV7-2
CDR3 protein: CASSRLGSGEQFF
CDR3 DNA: TGTGCCAGCAGCCGATTAGGATCCGGGGAGCAGTTCTTC

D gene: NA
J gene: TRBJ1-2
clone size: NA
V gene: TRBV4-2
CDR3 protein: CASSRGQEGDGYTF
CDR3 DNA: TGTGCCAGCAGCCGGGGGCAGGAGGGGGATGGCTACACCTTC